This passage covers 8 T cell receptor beta chains from one sample sequenced in a study of blood T cells in healthy people across ages. The second PCR ran roughly 7 to 12 cycles with a sample-barcoded 5' primer and J-beta primers. Via MiXCR, TCRdb re-called the 5' RACE reads, giving one row per CDR3 protein. The sample shows about 1.4 million distinct CDR3 sequences, 59% of them seen only once. The specimen sequenced was blood. These receptors were collected from a man between 18 and 35 years old in good health.

Ten or more counts support this clonotype. The gene calls are TRBV7-2 and TRBJ1-2; TRBD1 might be the D (5 bases). V shed 5 bases and J shed 1 base, with 8 bases lying between them. CDR3 size: 13 residues. Germline loops: CDR1 SGHTA, CDR2 FQGNSA. This CDR3 is CASSPQGNYGYTF. The CDR3, as DNA: TGTGCCAGCAGCCCCCAGGGTAACTATGGCTACACCTTC.

The chain links TRBV20-1 to TRBJ2-7; D not resolved. The DNA end is more similar to TRBJ2-5, so the J call may be wrong. CDR3 length equals 12 residues. Germline V gene lookup returns CDR1 DFQATT and CDR2 SNEGSKA (reference sequence). The CDR3 DNA follows: TGCAGTGCTAGTAAGAATCAAGAGACCCAGTACTTC. Protein sequence: CSASKNQETQYF.

The rearrangement uses TRBV27 and TRBJ2-3; D not resolved. This CDR3 comprises 15 residues. V lost 5 bases and J lost 5, with 17 bases in between. From germline, CDR1 is MNHEY and CDR2 SMNVEV (reference sequence). CDR3 nucleotide sequence: TGTGCCAGCAGTACCTATCCTCAGGTGGGAGATACGCAGTATTTT. This sequence encodes CASSTYPQVGDTQYF.

This clonotype was detected a few times. The chain is built from TRBV25-1 and TRBJ1-4; TRBD1 matches 7 bases. CDR1 and CDR2 from the germline V gene are MGHDK and SYGVNS. V lost 3 bases to trimming and J lost 7 bases; unmatched junction nucleotides: 8. The CDR3 is made up of 15 amino acids. The CDR3: CASSDLTGSGEKLFF. CDR3 coding DNA: TGTGCCAGCAGTGATTTGACAGGGTCTGGTGAAAAACTGTTTTTT.

This clonotype was picked up a small number of times. J is TRBJ2-4 and V is TRBV6-6; 7 bases match TRBD1. The J segment lost 7 bases and the V segment lost 2 bases, leaving 8 bases of the junction unmatched. CDR1 MNHNY and CDR2 SVGAGI come from the germline V gene (reference sequence). The length of the CDR3 is 15 residues. The CDR3 is CASSYPDRVGNIQYF. CDR3 DNA: TGTGCCAGCAGTTACCCCGACAGGGTGGGCAACATTCAGTACTTC.

The chain joins TRBV7-2 to TRBJ1-4; D is ambiguous. The CDR3 sequence is 15 residues long. With 5 bases removed from V and 4 bases from J, the gap between germline ends came to 14 bases. Looked up from germline, CDR1 is SGHTA and CDR2 is FQGNSA. The CDR3 here is CASSPGGRLNEKLFF. The CDR3 DNA reads as TGTGCCAGCAGCCCCGGTGGACGGCTTAATGAAAAACTGTTTTTT.

The gene calls are TRBV7-6 and TRBJ2-3, with 9 bases aligning to TRBD2. The V gene's germline CDR1 is SGHVS and CDR2 FNYEAQ. V gave up 6 bases and J gave up 4 bases; unmatched junction bases: 17. The CDR3 is 18 amino acids. The CDR3 is CASSPGERGVNVADTQYF. The CDR3 DNA follows: TGTGCCAGCAGTCCGGGGGAGCGGGGGGTGAATGTTGCAGATACGCAGTATTTT.

V and J are TRBV7-8 and TRBJ2-2; D perhaps matches TRBD1 (6 bases). The CDR3 has 15 residues. V dropped 2 bases and J dropped 5 bases, with 12 bases sitting between them. CDR1 SGHVS and CDR2 FQNEAQ come from the germline V gene. CDR3 residues: CASSLSRGKTGELFF. The CDR3 coding sequence is TGTGCCAGCAGCTTAAGCAGGGGAAAGACCGGGGAGCTGTTTTTT.